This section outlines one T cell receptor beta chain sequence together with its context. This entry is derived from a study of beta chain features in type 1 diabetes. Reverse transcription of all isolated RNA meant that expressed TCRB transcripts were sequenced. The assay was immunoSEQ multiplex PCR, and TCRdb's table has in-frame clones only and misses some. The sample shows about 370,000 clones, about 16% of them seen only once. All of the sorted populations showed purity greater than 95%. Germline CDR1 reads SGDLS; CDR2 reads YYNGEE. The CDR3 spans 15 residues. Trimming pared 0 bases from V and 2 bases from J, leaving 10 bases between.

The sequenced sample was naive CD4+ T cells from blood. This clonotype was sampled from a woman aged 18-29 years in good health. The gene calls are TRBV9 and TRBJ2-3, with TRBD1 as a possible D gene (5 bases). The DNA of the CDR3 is TGTGCCAGCAGCGTAGGGCAGGGATCCACAGATACGCAGTATTTT. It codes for CASSVGQGSTDTQYF.